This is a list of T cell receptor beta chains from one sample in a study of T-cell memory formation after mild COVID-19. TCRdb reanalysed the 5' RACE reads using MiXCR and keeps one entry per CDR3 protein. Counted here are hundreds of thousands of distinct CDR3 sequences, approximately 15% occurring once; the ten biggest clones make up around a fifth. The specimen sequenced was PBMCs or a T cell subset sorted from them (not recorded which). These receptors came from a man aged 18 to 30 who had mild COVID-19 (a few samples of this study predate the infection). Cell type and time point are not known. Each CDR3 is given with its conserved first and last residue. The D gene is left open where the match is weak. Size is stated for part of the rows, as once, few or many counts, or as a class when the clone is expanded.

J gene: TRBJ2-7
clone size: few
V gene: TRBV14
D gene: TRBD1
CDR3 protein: CASSPRTGTYEQYF
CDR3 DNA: TGTGCCAGCAGCCCCCGGACAGGGACGTACGAGCAGTACTTC

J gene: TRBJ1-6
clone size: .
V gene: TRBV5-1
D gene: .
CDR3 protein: CASSLSRQVESPLHF
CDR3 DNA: TGCGCCAGCAGCTTGTCGCGGCAAGTGGAATCACCCCTCCACTTT

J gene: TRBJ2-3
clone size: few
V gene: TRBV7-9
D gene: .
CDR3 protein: CASSLVEEGEDTQYF
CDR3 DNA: TGTGCCAGCAGCTTAGTCGAAGAGGGGGAAGATACGCAGTATTTT

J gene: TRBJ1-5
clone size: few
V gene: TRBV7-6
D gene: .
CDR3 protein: CASSLTTNQPQHF
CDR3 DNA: TGTGCCAGCAGCTTAACGACAAATCAGCCCCAGCATTTT

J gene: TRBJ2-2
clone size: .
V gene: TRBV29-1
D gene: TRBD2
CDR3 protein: CSARGADTGELFF
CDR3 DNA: TGCAGCGCGCGGGGGGCCGACACCGGGGAGCTGTTTTTT

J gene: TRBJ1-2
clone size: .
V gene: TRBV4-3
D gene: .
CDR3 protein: CASSQESRWHGYTF
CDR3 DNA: TGCGCCAGCAGCCAAGAATCCCGGTGGCATGGCTACACCTTC

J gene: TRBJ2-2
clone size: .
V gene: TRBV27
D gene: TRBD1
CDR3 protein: CASSGTGATGELFF
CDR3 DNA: TGTGCCAGCAGTGGGACAGGGGCCACCGGGGAGCTGTTTTTT

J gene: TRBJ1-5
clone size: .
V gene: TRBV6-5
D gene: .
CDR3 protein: CASSYSRGTEPQHF
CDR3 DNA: TGTGCCAGCAGTTACTCACGGGGCACGGAGCCCCAGCATTTT

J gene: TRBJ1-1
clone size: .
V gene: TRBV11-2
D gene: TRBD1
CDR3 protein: CASRSLGRQGNTEAFF
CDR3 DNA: TGTGCCAGCAGAAGCCTGGGCAGACAGGGAAACACTGAAGCTTTCTTT

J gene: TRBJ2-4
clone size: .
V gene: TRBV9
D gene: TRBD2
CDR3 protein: CASERGDGNIQYF
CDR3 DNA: TGTGCCAGTGAACGGGGGGATGGAAACATTCAGTACTTC

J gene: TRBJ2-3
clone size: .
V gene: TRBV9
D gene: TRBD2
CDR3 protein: CASSERGDRTDTQYF
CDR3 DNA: TGTGCCAGCAGCGAGCGGGGGGACCGCACAGATACGCAGTATTTT

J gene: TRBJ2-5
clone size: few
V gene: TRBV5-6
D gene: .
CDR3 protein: CASTLDPGETQYF
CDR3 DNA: TGTGCCAGCACCTTGGACCCAGGAGAGACCCAGTACTTC

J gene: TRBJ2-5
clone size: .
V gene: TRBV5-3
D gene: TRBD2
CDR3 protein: CARSYGLAGEETQYF
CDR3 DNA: TGTGCCAGAAGCTACGGACTAGCGGGGGAAGAGACCCAGTACTTC

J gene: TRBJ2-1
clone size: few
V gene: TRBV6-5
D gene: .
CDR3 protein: CASRTPGLNNEQFF
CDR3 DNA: TGTGCCAGCAGGACACCGGGACTCAACAATGAGCAGTTCTTC

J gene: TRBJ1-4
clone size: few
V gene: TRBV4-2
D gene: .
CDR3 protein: CASSQEYREKLFF
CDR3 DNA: TGTGCCAGCAGCCAAGAATATCGGGAAAAACTGTTTTTT

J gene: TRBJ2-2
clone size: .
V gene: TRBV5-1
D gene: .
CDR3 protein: CASRRDYTGELFF
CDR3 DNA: TGCGCCAGCCGGAGGGACTACACCGGGGAGCTGTTTTTT

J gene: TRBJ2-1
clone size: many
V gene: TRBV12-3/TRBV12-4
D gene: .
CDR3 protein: CASSPRDNEQFF
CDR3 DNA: TGTGCCAGCAGTCCCCGGGACAATGAGCAGTTCTTC

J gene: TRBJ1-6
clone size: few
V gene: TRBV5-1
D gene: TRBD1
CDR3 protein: CASSWDRLNSPLHF
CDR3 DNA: TGCGCCAGCAGCTGGGACAGACTTAATTCACCCCTCCACTTT

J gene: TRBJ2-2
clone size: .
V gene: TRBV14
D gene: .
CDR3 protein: CASSAGMAANTGELFF
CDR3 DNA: TGTGCCAGCAGCGCGGGCATGGCCGCGAACACCGGGGAGCTGTTTTTT

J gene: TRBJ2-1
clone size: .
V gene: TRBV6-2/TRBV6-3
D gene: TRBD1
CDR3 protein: CASSYPDRGAYNEQFF
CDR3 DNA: TGTGCCAGCAGTTACCCGGACAGGGGGGCCTACAATGAGCAGTTCTTC

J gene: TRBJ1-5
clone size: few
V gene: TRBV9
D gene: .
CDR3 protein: CASSVGPYSNQPQHF
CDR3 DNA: TGTGCCAGCAGCGTAGGACCTTATAGCAATCAGCCCCAGCATTTT